This TCR beta chain derives from a study of blood T cell repertoires in COVID-19. About the study: Acute and convalescent COVID-19 specimens originated in the United States, Italy and Spain. From T cells, B-cell-depleted T cells, or PBMCs came the material, which was cDNA or gDNA.

As processed by the authors: Estimated nucleated cell counts came from reference gene primer amplification. Sequencing was performed with immunoSEQ multiplex PCR; in TCRdb, only in-frame clones are kept and a portion is missing. Clonal size and the V and J genes are those of that table, whereas D and trimming came from the DNA. In the table there are 75,000 to 90,000 clones, 85% to 90% of which are singletons. Germline CDR1 is LNHDA and CDR2 is SQIVND (reference sequence). V was clipped by 1 base and J by 6 bases; unmatched bases: 2. The CDR3 has 14 residues. This TCR was sampled from an elderly man with active or convalescent COVID-19. Sequencing was performed on peripheral blood. The chain recombines TRBV19 with TRBJ2-2; 7 positions match TRBD2. CDR3 amino acids: CASSIVAGPGELFF. The CDR3 bases are TGTGCCAGTAGTATAGTAGCGGGTCCCGGGGAGCTGTTTTTT.